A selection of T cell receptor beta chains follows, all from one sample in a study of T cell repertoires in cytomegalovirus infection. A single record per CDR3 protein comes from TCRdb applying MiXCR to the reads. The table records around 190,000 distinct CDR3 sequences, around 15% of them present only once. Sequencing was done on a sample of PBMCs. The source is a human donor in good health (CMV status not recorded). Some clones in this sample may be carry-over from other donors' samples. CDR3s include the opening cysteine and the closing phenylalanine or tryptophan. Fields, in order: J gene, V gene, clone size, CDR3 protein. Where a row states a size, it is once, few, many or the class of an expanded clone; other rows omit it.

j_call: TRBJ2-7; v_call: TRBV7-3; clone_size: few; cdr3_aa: CASSLEAGISEQYF
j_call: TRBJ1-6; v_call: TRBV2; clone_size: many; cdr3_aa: CASSDTGKNSPLHF
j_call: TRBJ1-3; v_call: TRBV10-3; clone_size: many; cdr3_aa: CAITRTGPGNTIYF
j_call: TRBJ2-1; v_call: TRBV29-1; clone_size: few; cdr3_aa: CSAGGTSLYEQFF
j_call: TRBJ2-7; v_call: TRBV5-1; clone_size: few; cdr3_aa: CASSFGTGVYEQYF
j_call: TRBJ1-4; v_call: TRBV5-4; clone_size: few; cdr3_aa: CASSSLGANEKLFF
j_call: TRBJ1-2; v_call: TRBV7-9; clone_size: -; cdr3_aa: CASSLALPGFNYGYTF
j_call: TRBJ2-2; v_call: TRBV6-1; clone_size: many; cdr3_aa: CASSGRLDLNTGELFF
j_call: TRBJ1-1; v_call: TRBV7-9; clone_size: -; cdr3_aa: CASSPGQIKPSNTEAFF
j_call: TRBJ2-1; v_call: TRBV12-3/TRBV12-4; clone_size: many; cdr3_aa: CASSDRGGNEQFF
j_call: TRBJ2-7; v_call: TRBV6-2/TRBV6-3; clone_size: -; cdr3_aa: CASSGTGFEQYF
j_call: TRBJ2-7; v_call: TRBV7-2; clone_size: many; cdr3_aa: CASSPTGRSSYEQYF
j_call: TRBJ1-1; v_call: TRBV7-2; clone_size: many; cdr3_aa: CASSFGTGGTEAFF
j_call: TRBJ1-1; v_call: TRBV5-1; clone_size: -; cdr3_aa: CASSSRDRGGTEAFF
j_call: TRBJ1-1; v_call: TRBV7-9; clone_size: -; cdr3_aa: CASSSGGAAEAFF
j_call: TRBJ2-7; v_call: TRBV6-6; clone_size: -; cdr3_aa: CASSYSVSREWEQYF
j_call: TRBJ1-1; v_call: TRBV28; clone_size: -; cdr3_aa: CASKKGGTEAFF
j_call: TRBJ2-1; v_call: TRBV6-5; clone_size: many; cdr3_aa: CASSYSPGLPTSEQFF
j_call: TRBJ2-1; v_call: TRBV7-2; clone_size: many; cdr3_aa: CASSRDRLTYEQFF
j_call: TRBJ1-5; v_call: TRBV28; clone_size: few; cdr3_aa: CASSLEVGQGGNQPQHF
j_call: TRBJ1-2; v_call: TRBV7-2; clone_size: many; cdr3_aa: CASSLMGTGKGYTF
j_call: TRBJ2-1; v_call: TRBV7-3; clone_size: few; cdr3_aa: CASSLHRDYNEQFF
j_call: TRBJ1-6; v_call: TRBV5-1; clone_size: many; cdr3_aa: CASSSTGITNSPNNSPLHF
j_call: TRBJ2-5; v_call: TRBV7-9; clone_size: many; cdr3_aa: CASSLEGARNRETQYF
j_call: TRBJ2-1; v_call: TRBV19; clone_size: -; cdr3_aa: CASSLTGGGTSGRARRDEQFF